Shown below are 16 T cell receptor beta chains from a single sample sequenced in a study of shared clonotypes between healthy human individuals. TCRdb keeps only in-frame clones here, not all; method: immunoSEQ multiplex PCR. Of approximately 1.5 million clones in the sample, about 98% were seen once. The sample comprised naive CD4+ T cells sorted from blood. The subset denotes: CD45RA+ positively selected. The receptor set was obtained from a man aged 25-40 years in good health.

The V and J genes are TRBV9 and TRBJ2-1; D perhaps matches TRBD1 (5 bases). This CDR3 is 15 amino acids long. The germline V gene has CDR1 SGDLS and CDR2 YYNGEE. Trimming took off 3 bases at V and 3 bases at J, with 13 bases between the two ends. DNA for the CDR3: TGTGCCAGCAGCGCACAGGCGGAACTCTACAATGAGCAGTTCTTC. This translates into CASSAQAELYNEQFF.

This chain uses TRBV25-1 with TRBJ2-2, with D perhaps given as TRBD1 or TRBD2 (5 bases each). The CDR3 covers 14 residues. Germline loops: CDR1 MGHDK, CDR2 SYGVNS. The V gene lost 3 bases and the J gene lost 6 bases, with 11 bases spanning the gap. This chain's CDR3 is CASSDLLGAGELFF. Written as DNA, the CDR3 is TGTGCCAGCAGTGACCTACTAGGGGCCGGGGAGCTGTTTTTT.

The gene calls are TRBV15 and TRBJ2-5, with D perhaps matching TRBD1 (5 bases). Germline assignment: CDR1 LNHNV and CDR2 YYDKDF (reference sequence). Trimming left V 3 bases short and J 4 bases short, with 9 bases between. The CDR3 contains 13 residues. CDR3 coding DNA: TGTGCCACCAGCAGGGGGCTGTCAGAGACCCAGTACTTC. It is translated as CATSRGLSETQYF.

This clone has only one observation. This sequence joins TRBV2 and TRBJ1-2, with a tentative D call TRBD1 (5 bases). Germline-derived CDR1 and CDR2 are SNHLY and FYNNEI. CDR3 length equals 15 residues. Between the trimmed V and J ends, which lost 2 bases and 4 bases, there was a span of 14 bases. CDR3 region: CASSEISSRAYGYTF. Here the CDR3 DNA reads TGTGCCAGCAGTGAAATCTCCTCCAGGGCCTATGGCTACACCTTC.

This clone was picked up one time. The rearrangement links TRBV11-2 to TRBJ1-2; 8 nucleotides line up with TRBD1. V lost 2 bases, J lost 3 bases, and 8 bases stayed unmatched. CDR3 size: 16 residues. Per the germline V gene, CDR1 is SGHAT and CDR2 is FQNNGV. CDR3 sequence (DNA): TGTGCCAGCAGCTTACGCCGGCAGGGGGCTTACTATGGCTACACCTTC. Residues: CASSLRRQGAYYGYTF.

The chain employs TRBV28 and TRBJ1-4; the match to TRBD1 covers 9 bases. J was trimmed by 8 bases and V by 5 bases; bases with no gene match: 15. CDR3 length: 17 residues. CDR1 MDHEN and CDR2 SYDVKM come from the germline V gene. CDR3 sequence reads: CASSLFPPGQGREKLFF. For the CDR3, the DNA is TGTGCCAGCAGTCTCTTCCCTCCGGGACAGGGTCGGGAAAAACTGTTTTTT.

This clone was picked up one time. The chain recombines TRBV18 with TRBJ1-1; TRBD1 might be the D (5 bases). The germline V and J ends were trimmed by 1 base and 4 bases, with 16 bases remaining between them. Germline CDR1 and CDR2: KGHSH and LQKENI. The CDR3 sequence is 16 residues long. CDR3 DNA sequence: TGTGCCAGCTCACCACTGGGGGACGTTTGGGGCACTGAAGCTTTCTTT. It specifies CASSPLGDVWGTEAFF.

Note on this clone: The same CDR3 arises from other DNA sequences in this sample as well. This sequence joins TRBV7-2 and TRBJ2-1, with D possibly being TRBD2 (6 bases). Germline V gene sequence: CDR1 SGHTA, CDR2 FQGNSA. The CDR3 has 14 residues. Trimming removed 0 bases at V and 6 bases at J, with 9 bases between. The CDR3 spells CASSLARGGNEQFF. CDR3 nucleotides: TGTGCCAGCAGCTTAGCGCGGGGTGGCAATGAGCAGTTCTTC.

Remarks on this clone: Within the sample, other DNA sequences also encode this same CDR3. The rearrangement links TRBV2 to TRBJ1-5; the D is unclear. CDR1 is SNHLY and CDR2 is FYNNEI in the germline V gene. V was shortened by 3 bases and J by 0 bases, with 6 bases between the two germline ends. This CDR3 has 14 residues. The CDR3 sequence: CASSERVSNQPQHF. The CDR3 nucleotides read TGTGCCAGCAGTGAGAGGGTTAGCAATCAGCCCCAGCATTTT.

The gene calls are TRBV27 and TRBJ2-1; the match to TRBD2 covers 13 bases. Germline V gene sequence: CDR1 MNHEY, CDR2 SMNVEV (reference sequence). CDR3 size: 15 residues. The ends lost 5 bases at V and 7 bases at J; junction bases unmatched: 5. CDR3 coding DNA: TGTGCCAGCAGTGGACGGACTAGCGGGAGTAATGAGCAGTTCTTC. Protein sequence: CASSGRTSGSNEQFF.

This chain joins TRBV9 and TRBJ2-2; weak D call: TRBD2 (5 bases). V lost 2 bases, J lost 7 bases, and 15 bases lay in between. The CDR3 sequence is 15 residues long. Germline values: CDR1 SGDLS, CDR2 YYNGEE. The chain's CDR3 is CASSVSADPYGELFF. In nucleotides, the CDR3 is TGTGCCAGCAGCGTTAGCGCAGACCCCTACGGGGAGCTGTTTTTT. Variable domain in full (rest from reference TRBV9 and TRBJ2-2): DSGVTQTPKHLITATGQRVTLRCSPRSGDLSVYWYQQSLDQGLQFLIQYYNGEERAKGNILERFSAQQFPDLHSELNLSSLELGDSALYFCASSVSADPYGELFFGEGSRLTVL.

V is TRBV7-2 and J is TRBJ2-1; 9 positions agree with TRBD2. The CDR3 is made up of 18 amino acids. Looked up from germline, CDR1 is SGHTA and CDR2 is FQGNSA. V shed 5 bases and J 7 bases; nucleotides not matched to a gene: 18. The DNA for the CDR3 is TGTGCCAGCAGCCCGAATCGCCTCGGGCTAGCGGGACGGAATGAGCAGTTCTTC. Its protein product is CASSPNRLGLAGRNEQFF.

The sample holds one count of this clone. The chain links TRBV5-6 to TRBJ2-1; TRBD2 agrees at 12 bases. Germline V gene sequence: CDR1 SGHDT, CDR2 YYEEEE. With 0 bases clipped from V and 2 bases from J, the junction kept 0 bases outside the gene matches. CDR3 length equals 16 residues. CDR3 bases: TGTGCCAGCAGCTTGGGACTAGCGGGAGCCTACAATGAGCAGTTCTTC. Translation gives CASSLGLAGAYNEQFF.

This rearrangement joins TRBV28 to TRBJ1-2; D perhaps matches TRBD1 (5 bases). The CDR3 sequence is 13 residues long. V lost 2 bases to trimming and J lost 2 bases, with 6 bases between them. Germline loops: CDR1 MDHEN, CDR2 SYDVKM. CDR3 DNA sequence: TGTGCCAGCAGTTTAGAGGGGAACTATGGCTACACCTTC. This encodes CASSLEGNYGYTF.

This chain connects TRBV19 to TRBJ2-2, with D unclear. CDR1 is LNHDA and CDR2 is SQIVND in the germline V gene (reference sequence). The CDR3 sequence is 12 residues long. V lost 11 bases and J 6 bases, leaving 13 bases between the germline ends. The CDR3 bases are TGTGCCTCCACAGAGGAACCCGGGGAGCTGTTTTTT. Translated: CASTEEPGELFF.

The CDR3 sequence is CASSLGGQRFKLFF. The CDR3 DNA is TGTGCCAGCAGCTTAGGAGGACAGCGCTTTAAACTGTTTTTT. The chain carries TRBV7-2 and TRBJ1-4; weak D call: TRBD1 (6 bases). Germline lookup yields CDR1 SGHTA and CDR2 FQGNSA. This CDR3 is 14 amino acids long. V was clipped by 1 base and J by 11 bases, with 14 bases between them. Together with reference TRBV7-2 and TRBJ1-4, the CDR3 gives the full variable domain: GAGVSQSPSNKVTEKGKDVELRCDPISGHTALYWYRQSLGQGLEFLIYFQGNSAPDKSGLPSDRFSAERTGGSVSTLTIQRTQQEDSAVYLCASSLGGQRFKLFFGSGTQLSVL.